The following is a TCR beta chain sequence with its context. It lacks a known antigen. Base qualities are not provided; no much larger clone lies one nucleotide away. Separate from the approximately 700-subject first cohort, the validation cohort of roughly 130 subjects was the group to which the donors belonged. These data originate in a study of cytomegalovirus exposure and HLA in healthy donors (dated by TCRdb to about 2017). As for the study more broadly: According to a later analysis, one platform produced both the 120 validation repertoires and the 670 or so repertoires of the first cohort. The study was designed to test whether signatures of past pathogen exposure could be identified by cataloging public T cell receptors. A separate validation cohort of about 110 different subjects was used in addition to the approximately 700-subject first cohort. High-throughput TCR immunosequencing, statistical association of individual TCRs with disease status, and machine learning were combined to predict cytomegalovirus infection status.

General study outcomes and caveats: All 110 or so repertoires were used to score co-occurrence in the validation cohort in a later analysis, because that analysis had no HLA typing for the cohort. The study gave a list of over 150 TCR beta chains associated with cytomegalovirus. Of the cluster scores, roughly 95% were above 0 in a later analysis, which found that TCRs clustered in the first cohort also tended to co-occur in the approximately 110 validation repertoires. In vitro tests confirmed that three of the cytomegalovirus-associated TCR beta chains recognize cytomegalovirus antigens. It was suggested by the authors that the approach could potentially be generalized to other disease states and immunological phenotypes. Most TCR sequences were observed very rarely across donors, whereas some public TCRs were present in many individuals. In both the original and validation cohorts, the classifier was reported to diagnose cytomegalovirus status with high specificity and sensitivity.

Library preparation employed the immunoSEQ multiplex PCR assay. The study's processing was this. To diagnose cytomegalovirus status from the catalog of TCR beta chain sequences, a statistical classification framework was built. The clones in this table, taken by TCRdb from immuneACCESS, are in-frame only. Not every clone is retained; where verified, under half of the shortfall comes from an unresolved V gene, and the cause of the rest is unknown. V and J calls plus clone size are reproduced from that table; the DNA served to infer D and trimming. Within this sample are about 60,000 clones, with approximately 95% of them counted one time only. The biggest ten clones account for less than 6% of the sample. The receptor comes from a woman aged 18-35 years in good health and CMV-seronegative. Input material: PBMCs.

For the CDR3, the sequence is CASSPDRWMMNTEAFF. The sequenced DNA is TGTGCCAGCTCACCAGACAGATGGATGATGAACACTGAAGCTTTCTTT. The rearrangement joined TRBV18 to TRBJ1-1; the D segment could be TRBD1, given 5 matching bases. Measured from the cysteine to the phenylalanine, the CDR3 is 16 residues long. The sequence is cut down to CDR3 DNA, 48 bases in frame from base 1. V is shortened by 2 bases, J by 0 bases, and the region joining them spans 13 bases. Reading the germline V gene gives CDR1 KGHSH and CDR2 LQKENI.